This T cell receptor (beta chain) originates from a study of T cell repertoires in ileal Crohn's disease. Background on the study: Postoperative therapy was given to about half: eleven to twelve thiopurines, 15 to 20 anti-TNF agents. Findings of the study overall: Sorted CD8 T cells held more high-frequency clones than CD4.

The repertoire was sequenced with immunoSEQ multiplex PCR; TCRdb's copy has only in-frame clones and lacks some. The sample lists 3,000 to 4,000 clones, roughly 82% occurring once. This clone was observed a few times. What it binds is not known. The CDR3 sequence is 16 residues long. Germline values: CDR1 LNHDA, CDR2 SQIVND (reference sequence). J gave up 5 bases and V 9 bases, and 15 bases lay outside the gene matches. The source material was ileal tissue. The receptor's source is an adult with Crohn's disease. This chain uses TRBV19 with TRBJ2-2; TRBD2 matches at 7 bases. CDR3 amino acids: CASQDKRGPMTGELFF. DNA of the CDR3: TGTGCCAGCCAAGATAAGCGGGGTCCTATGACCGGGGAGCTGTTTTTT.